The 31 T cell receptor beta chains presented below share a single source sample, sequenced in a study of cytomegalovirus exposure and HLA in healthy donors. The PCR used 60 Vbeta and 13 Jbeta primers. The data were produced by immunoSEQ multiplex PCR, yet TCRdb's version contains in-frame clones alone and is incomplete. The sample carries 95,000 to 150,000 clones, roughly 66% recorded once. Sequences were obtained from PBMCs. These receptor sequences come from a man aged 18 to 29 in good health and CMV-seronegative.

CDR3 amino acids: CASSGGTVGSYNEQFF. The CDR3 DNA follows: TGTGCCAGTAGTGGAGGGACAGTTGGGAGCTACAATGAGCAGTTCTTC. V is TRBV19 and J is TRBJ2-1, with D tentatively TRBD1 (7 bases). The CDR3 consists of 16 residues. The V end lost 5 bases, the J end lost 3 bases, and 17 bases lay between the germline ends. CDR1 is LNHDA and CDR2 is SQIVND in the germline V gene (reference sequence). The complete variable domain, with remaining parts taken from reference TRBV19 and TRBJ2-1, reads DGGITQSPKYLFRKEGQNVTLSCEQNLNHDAMYWYRQDPGQGLRLIYYSQIVNDFQKGDIAEGYSVSREKKESFPLTVTSAQKNPTAFYLCASSGGTVGSYNEQFFGPGTRLTVL.

This clone was recorded a few times. The chain uses TRBV5-4 and TRBJ2-3, with D perhaps matching TRBD2 (6 bases). With 2 bases removed from V and 6 bases from J, the gap between germline ends came to 13 bases. From germline, CDR1 is SGHNT and CDR2 YYREEE (reference sequence). The CDR3 runs to 14 residues. The CDR3 bases are TGTGCCAGCAGCTTCGGGACTCATGAGGATACGCAGTATTTT. Its protein is CASSFGTHEDTQYF.

This clone was counted between two and nine times. The chain joins TRBV27 to TRBJ2-2; tentatively, D is TRBD1 (6 bases). Trimming cost V 7 bases and J 9 bases, with 21 bases left between them. CDR1 and CDR2 (germline): MNHEY, SMNVEV (reference sequence). CDR3 size: 15 residues. CDR3 nucleotides: TGTGCCAGCACGCGGTTCTCACAGGGCGGCAGGGAGCTGTTTTTT. Translated: CASTRFSQGGRELFF.

This chain joins TRBV27 and TRBJ2-1; a possible D gene is TRBD1 (6 bases). Trimming left V 1 base short and J 3 bases short, with 19 bases between. CDR3 length: 18 amino acids. Germline V CDR1 and CDR2: MNHEY, SMNVEV (reference sequence). The CDR3 region has the DNA TGTGCCAGCAGTTTATATGTGATCGGGACAAGGGTCTACAATGAGCAGTTCTTC. The encoded protein is CASSLYVIGTRVYNEQFF.

The chain employs TRBV5-1 and TRBJ2-1; D is uncertain. The germline gives CDR1 SGHRS, CDR2 YFSETQ. The CDR3 spans 12 residues. V was trimmed by 2 bases and J by 5 bases, leaving 5 bases between them. The chain's CDR3 is CASSLAHNEQFF. Here the CDR3 DNA reads TGCGCCAGCAGCTTAGCTCACAATGAGCAGTTCTTC.

This clone was detected a few times. The chain is built from TRBV4-3 and TRBJ2-3; possibly TRBD2 for D (5 bases). V lost 0 bases to trimming and J lost 2 bases, with 9 bases between them. Germline V gene lookup returns CDR1 LGHNA and CDR2 YSLEER. The CDR3 is made up of 15 amino acids. This chain's CDR3 is CASSQESGFTDTQYF. In nucleotides, the CDR3 is TGCGCCAGCAGCCAAGAGTCGGGGTTCACAGATACGCAGTATTTT.

This clone was found a few times. The chain links TRBV6-1 to TRBJ2-3, with D possibly being TRBD2 (5 bases). CDR1 is MNHNS, CDR2 SASEGT, per germline. V lost 2 bases and J lost 4, with 13 bases in between. This CDR3 is built from 15 residues. In DNA, the CDR3 is TGTGCCAGCAGTGAAATGGCGGGCGGCGCAGATACGCAGTATTTT. Its protein product is CASSEMAGGADTQYF.

The rearrangement links TRBV2 to TRBJ2-6, with TRBD2 as a possible D gene (5 bases). V was pared by 9 bases and J by 1 base, with 7 bases between. The CDR3 is made up of 13 amino acids. Germline CDR1 is SNHLY and CDR2 is FYNNEI. The CDR3 bases are TGTGCCAGGAGGGAGTCTGGGGCCAACGTCCTGACTTTC. Translated, it gives CARRESGANVLTF.

The genes are TRBV13 and TRBJ1-4; no clear D. Germline V gene data show CDR1 as PRHDT and CDR2 as FYEKMQ (reference sequence). The germline V and J ends were trimmed by 5 bases and 8 bases, with 9 bases remaining between them. This CDR3 comprises 12 residues. The CDR3 nucleotides are TGTGCCAGCAGCCTAAACCCAGAAAAACTGTTTTTT. This sequence encodes CASSLNPEKLFF.

The V and J genes are TRBV20-1 and TRBJ2-7; 7 nucleotides line up with TRBD2. With V trimmed by 6 bases and J by 7 bases, 6 bases remained unmatched. The CDR3 extends over 11 amino acids. The V gene's germline CDR1 is DFQATT and CDR2 SNEGSKA (reference sequence). CDR3 sequence (DNA): TGCAGTGCCCAAGGAGCGGGGGAGCAGTACTTC. Translating it yields CSAQGAGEQYF.

This clone occurred once. The gene calls are TRBV6-1 and TRBJ2-7; weak D call: TRBD2 (6 bases). CDR3 length: 15 amino acids. The ends were cut back, 4 bases at V and 0 bases at J, with 13 bases in the middle. The germline gives CDR1 MNHNS, CDR2 SASEGT. CDR3 residues: CASSAGTPGSYEQYF. The CDR3 bases are TGTGCCAGCAGTGCCGGGACTCCAGGCTCCTACGAGCAGTACTTC.

This clone was seen a handful of times. The rearrangement links TRBV6-5 to TRBJ1-2; 9 bases fit TRBD1. Germline lookup yields CDR1 MNHEY and CDR2 SVGAGI. The V gene end was trimmed by 4 bases and the J gene end by 5 bases; junction bases not matched to a gene: 5. The CDR3 loop spans 14 amino acids. Here the CDR3 reads CASSSGQGIYGYTF. The CDR3, as DNA: TGTGCCAGCAGTTCAGGACAGGGGATATATGGCTACACCTTC.

The rearrangement joins TRBV27 to TRBJ2-7; 9 bases are shared with TRBD1. The CDR3 covers 13 residues. In germline, CDR1 is MNHEY, CDR2 SMNVEV (reference sequence). The trim removed 6 bases at V and 6 bases at J, leaving 6 bases unmatched. CDR3: CASRAGQGGEQYF. Written as DNA, the CDR3 is TGTGCCAGCAGGGCGGGACAGGGCGGCGAGCAGTACTTC.

The chain couples TRBV5-4 to TRBJ1-2; the match to TRBD1 covers 8 bases. Germline V CDR1 and CDR2: SGHNT, YYREEE (reference sequence). The CDR3 is 13 residues long. J was trimmed by 8 bases and V by 4 bases; bases with no gene match: 7. CDR3 amino acids: CASSPGGSGGYTF. The CDR3 DNA reads as TGTGCCAGCAGCCCAGGGGGCTCGGGAGGCTACACCTTC.

This clone was counted a single time. At one end the junction does not follow the germline gene, possibly because of a read error. The chain carries TRBV5-4 and TRBJ1-2, with D tentatively TRBD1 (6 bases). The CDR3 totals 14 residues. Looked up from germline, CDR1 is SGHNT and CDR2 is YYREEE (reference sequence). This chain's CDR3 is CASSIPGVRNGYPF. For the CDR3, the DNA is TGTGCCAGCAGCATCCCAGGGGTTCGTAATGGCTACCCCTTC.

The rearrangement joins TRBV2 to TRBJ2-5; possible D gene TRBD2, 5 bases. The V end was cut by 6 bases, the J end by 2 bases, with 16 bases between. The CDR3 length is 15 residues. In germline, CDR1 is SNHLY, CDR2 FYNNEI. The CDR3 coding sequence is TGTGCCAGCAGCGAACCCTTCGGCGGGCAAGAGACCCAGTACTTC. It yields the protein CASSEPFGGQETQYF.

The chain is built from TRBV6-6 and TRBJ2-7, with a tentative D call TRBD1 (6 bases). Looked up from germline, CDR1 is MNHNY and CDR2 is SVGAGI (reference sequence). The length of the CDR3 is 13 residues. The V end lost 7 bases, the J end lost 6 bases, and 16 bases lay between the germline ends. The CDR3 nucleotides are TGTGCCAGCACTACAGGGCCCCTGGGCGAGCAGTACTTC. Its translation is CASTTGPLGEQYF.

The chain employs TRBV5-4 and TRBJ1-5; no firm D call. The V end lost 2 bases, the J end lost 3 bases, and 9 bases lay between the germline ends. The CDR3 totals 14 residues. Germline-derived CDR1 and CDR2 are SGHNT and YYREEE (reference sequence). CDR3 sequence (DNA): TGTGCCAGCAGCTTTGGAGGGCTCAATCAGCCCCAGCATTTT. This encodes CASSFGGLNQPQHF.

The chain is built from TRBV7-8 and TRBJ2-7; 8 bases match TRBD1. CDR1 and CDR2 (germline): SGHVS, FQNEAQ. The V segment lost 0 bases and the J segment 4 bases; nucleotides outside the gene matches: 11. CDR3 size: 17 residues. CDR3: CASSLAARTGIPYEQYF. DNA for the CDR3: TGTGCCAGCAGCTTAGCAGCCCGGACAGGGATTCCGTACGAGCAGTACTTC.

The table lists this clone with a few counts. The V call is TRBV6-1, the J call TRBJ1-1; D unresolved. Looked up from germline, CDR1 is MNHNS and CDR2 is SASEGT. Trimming took off 8 bases at V and 7 bases at J, with 14 bases between the two ends. The CDR3 contains 12 residues. CDR3 in DNA: TGTGCCAGCGCTGTGTTGGTCGGTGAAGCTTTCTTT. It specifies CASAVLVGEAFF.

This rearrangement joins TRBV6-5 to TRBJ1-5; no clear D gene. With 4 bases removed from V and 3 bases from J, the gap between germline ends came to 4 bases. The germline gives CDR1 MNHEY, CDR2 SVGAGI. This CDR3 is 12 amino acids long. The CDR3 loop is CASSSPNQPQHF. The CDR3 DNA is TGTGCCAGCAGTTCTCCCAATCAGCCCCAGCATTTT.

The rearrangement uses TRBV5-1 and TRBJ1-2; possibly TRBD1 for D (5 bases). Trimming stripped 4 bases from V and 5 bases from J, with 12 bases between. The CDR3 has 13 amino acids. Germline V gene sequence: CDR1 SGHRS, CDR2 YFSETQ. CDR3 in amino acids: CASSVQAKYGYTF. The CDR3 DNA sequence: TGCGCCAGCAGCGTACAGGCAAAGTATGGCTACACCTTC. The full variable domain, with the rest looked up from reference TRBV5-1 and TRBJ1-2, is KAGVTQTPRYLIKTRGQQVTLSCSPISGHRSVSWYQQTPGQGLQFLFEYFSETQRNKGNFPGRFSGRQFSNSRSEMNVSTLELGDSALYLCASSVQAKYGYTFGSGTRLTVV.

This chain joins TRBV5-1 and TRBJ2-2, with a tentative D call TRBD2 (6 bases). Looked up from germline, CDR1 is SGHRS and CDR2 is YFSETQ. Trimming took off 4 bases at V and 4 bases at J, with 20 bases between the two ends. The CDR3 length is 17 residues. The chain's CDR3 is CASSPQPPGLSTGELFF. The CDR3 DNA follows: TGCGCCAGCAGCCCCCAACCTCCGGGACTCTCCACCGGGGAGCTGTTTTTT.

This chain links TRBV7-2 with TRBJ2-7, with D uncertain. The V and J ends lost 5 bases and 7 bases respectively, with 9 bases between them. The germline CDR1 and CDR2 sequences are SGHTA and FQGNSA. The CDR3 totals 11 residues. The CDR3: CASSPFLEQYF. The CDR3 nucleotides are TGTGCCAGCAGCCCCTTCCTGGAGCAGTACTTC.

This clone has more than one count but fewer than ten. The chain carries TRBV30 and TRBJ1-2; the D gene is possibly TRBD1 (6 bases). The V gene's germline CDR1 is GTSNPN and CDR2 SVGIG (reference sequence). With 2 bases removed from V and 4 bases from J, the gap between germline ends came to 17 bases. The CDR3 runs to 15 residues. The CDR3 spells CAWSPAPDRIYGYTF. The CDR3 DNA reads TGTGCCTGGAGTCCCGCCCCCGACAGGATCTATGGCTACACCTTC.

This chain links TRBV7-6 with TRBJ2-3; 9 positions match TRBD2. The V segment lost 4 bases and the J segment 2 bases; nucleotides outside the gene matches: 7. Germline values: CDR1 SGHVS, CDR2 FNYEAQ. CDR3 length: 16 residues. CDR3 bases: TGTGCCAGCAGCTCCTCGGCGGGAGGGCCCACAGATACGCAGTATTTT. Amino acids: CASSSSAGGPTDTQYF.

J is TRBJ1-1 and V is TRBV7-9; 8 bases are shared with TRBD1. The trim removed 1 base at V and 1 base at J, leaving 8 bases unmatched. The CDR3 runs 17 residues. The germline gives CDR1 SEHNR, CDR2 FQNEAQ (reference sequence). The CDR3 loop reads CASSLVGRGLRNTEAFF. The CDR3 DNA reads as TGTGCCAGCAGCTTAGTGGGCAGGGGGCTACGGAACACTGAAGCTTTCTTT.

CDR3 residues: CASRPGTGYEQYF. CDR3 DNA sequence: TGTGCCAGCAGACCCGGGACAGGCTACGAGCAGTACTTC. V gene TRBV28 combines with J gene TRBJ2-7; 8 nucleotides agree with TRBD1. With V trimmed by 6 bases and J by 3 bases, 4 bases remained unmatched. This CDR3 comprises 13 residues. CDR1 MDHEN and CDR2 SYDVKM come from the germline V gene.

The genes are TRBV15 and TRBJ2-5, with 7 nucleotides matching TRBD1. The CDR3 length is 14 residues. CDR1 and CDR2 (germline): LNHNV, YYDKDF (reference sequence). The ends lost 9 bases at V and 0 bases at J; junction bases unmatched: 7. The CDR3 is CATQGSLYQETQYF. Written as DNA, the CDR3 is TGTGCCACACAGGGGAGCCTATACCAAGAGACCCAGTACTTC. The full variable domain, rest sourced from reference TRBV15 and TRBJ2-5, is DAMVIQNPRYQVTQFGKPVTLSCSQTLNHNVMYWYQQKSSQAPKLLFHYYDKDFNNEADTPDNFQSRRPNTSFCFLDIRSPGLGDTAMYLCATQGSLYQETQYFGPGTRLLVL.

The V gene is TRBV27, the J gene TRBJ2-1; 8 nucleotides line up with TRBD2. The CDR3 extends over 16 amino acids. Germline CDR1 MNHEY, CDR2 SMNVEV (reference sequence). J lost 6 bases, V lost 2 bases, and 9 bases had no gene match. The CDR3 protein is CASSLTFGGAFNEQFF. CDR3 in DNA: TGTGCCAGCAGTTTAACATTCGGGGGGGCCTTCAATGAGCAGTTCTTC.

The chain links TRBV5-4 to TRBJ1-1; 7 nucleotides agree with TRBD1. Germline trimming cut 7 bases from V and 0 bases from J; bases unmatched to any gene: 6. CDR3 length: 14 amino acids. Germline values: CDR1 SGHNT, CDR2 YYREEE (reference sequence). CDR3 DNA sequence: TGTGCCAGCCGGGACAGCCTCATGAACACTGAAGCTTTCTTT. Its translation is CASRDSLMNTEAFF.